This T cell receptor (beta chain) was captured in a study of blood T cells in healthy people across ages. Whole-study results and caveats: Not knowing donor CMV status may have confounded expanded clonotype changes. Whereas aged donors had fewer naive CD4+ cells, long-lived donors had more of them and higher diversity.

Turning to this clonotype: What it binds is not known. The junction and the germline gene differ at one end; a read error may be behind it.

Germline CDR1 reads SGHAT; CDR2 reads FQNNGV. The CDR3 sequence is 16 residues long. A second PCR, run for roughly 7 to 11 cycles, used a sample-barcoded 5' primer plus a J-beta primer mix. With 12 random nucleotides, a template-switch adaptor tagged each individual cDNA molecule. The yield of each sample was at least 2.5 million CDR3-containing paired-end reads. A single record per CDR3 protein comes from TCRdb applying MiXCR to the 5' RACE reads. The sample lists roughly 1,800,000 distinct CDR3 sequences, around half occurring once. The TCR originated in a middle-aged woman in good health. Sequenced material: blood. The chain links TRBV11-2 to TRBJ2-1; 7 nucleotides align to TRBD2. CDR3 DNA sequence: TGTGCCTGCAGCCTTGGGACTATGGGGTCTTACAATGAGCAGTTCTTC. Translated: CACSLGTMGSYNEQFF.